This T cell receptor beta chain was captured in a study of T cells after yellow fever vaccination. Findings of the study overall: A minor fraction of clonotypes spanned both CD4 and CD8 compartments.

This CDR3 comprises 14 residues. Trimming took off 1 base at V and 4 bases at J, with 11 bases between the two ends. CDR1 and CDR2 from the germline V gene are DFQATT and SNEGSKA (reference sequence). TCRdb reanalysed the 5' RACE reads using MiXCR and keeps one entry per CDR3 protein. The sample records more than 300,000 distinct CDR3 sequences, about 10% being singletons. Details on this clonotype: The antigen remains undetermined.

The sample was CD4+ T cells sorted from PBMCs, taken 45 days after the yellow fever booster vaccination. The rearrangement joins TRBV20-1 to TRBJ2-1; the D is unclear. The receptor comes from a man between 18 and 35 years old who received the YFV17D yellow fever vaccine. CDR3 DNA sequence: TGCAGTGCTAGAGCCCGGACCTTTTACAATGAGCAGTTCTTC. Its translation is CSARARTFYNEQFF.